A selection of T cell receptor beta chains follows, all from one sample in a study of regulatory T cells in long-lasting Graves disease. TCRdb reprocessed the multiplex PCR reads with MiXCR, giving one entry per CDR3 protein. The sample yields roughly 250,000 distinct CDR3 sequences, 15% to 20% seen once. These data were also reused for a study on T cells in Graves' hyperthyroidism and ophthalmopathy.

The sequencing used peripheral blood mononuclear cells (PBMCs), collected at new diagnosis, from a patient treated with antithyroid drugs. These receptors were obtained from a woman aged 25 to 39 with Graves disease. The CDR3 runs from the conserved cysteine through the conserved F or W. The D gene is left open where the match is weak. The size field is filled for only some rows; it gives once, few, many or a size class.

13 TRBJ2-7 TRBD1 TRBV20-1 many TGCAGTGCTTTCAGGGGGCGCGAGTACGAGCAGTACTTC CSAFRGREYEQYF
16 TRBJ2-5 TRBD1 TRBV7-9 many TGTGCCAGCAGCTTAAGCAGGGGGACGTACCAAGAGACCCAGTACTTC CASSLSRGTYQETQYF
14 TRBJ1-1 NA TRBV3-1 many TGTGCCAGCAGCTCGCGACAGATGAACACTGAAGCTTTCTTT CASSSRQMNTEAFF
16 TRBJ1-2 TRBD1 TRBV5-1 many TGCGCCAGCAGCGCGGAGGGGACAGTCTATAACTATGGCTACACCTTC CASSAEGTVYNYGYTF
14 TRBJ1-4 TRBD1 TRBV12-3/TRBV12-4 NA TGTGCCAGCACCCCGACAGGGTATGGGGAAAAACTGTTTTTT CASTPTGYGEKLFF
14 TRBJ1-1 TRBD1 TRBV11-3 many TGTGCCAGCAGCCCCGGACAGGGGAGCACTGAAGCTTTCTTT CASSPGQGSTEAFF
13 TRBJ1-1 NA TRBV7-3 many TGTGCCAGCAGCTTAGGAGTAGAAAGTGAAGCTTTCTTT CASSLGVESEAFF
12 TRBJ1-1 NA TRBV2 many TGTGCCAGCAGTAGAGACAGTATTGAAGCTTTCTTT CASSRDSIEAFF
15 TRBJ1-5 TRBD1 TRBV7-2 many TGTGCCAGCAGCAAAGGACAGGTTAGCAATCAGCCCCAGCATTTT CASSKGQVSNQPQHF
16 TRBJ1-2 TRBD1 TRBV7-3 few TGTGCCAACCGTGGGCGGGGAGGGGGCGGTTTCGGTGGCTACACCTTC CANRGRGGGGFGGYTF
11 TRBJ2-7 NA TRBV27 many TGTGCCAGCAGCCGGGGCCGCGAGCAGTACTTC CASSRGREQYF
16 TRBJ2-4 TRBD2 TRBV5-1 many TGCGCCAGCAGCCCGCAGACTAGCCGCGGTACAAACATTCAGTACTTC CASSPQTSRGTNIQYF
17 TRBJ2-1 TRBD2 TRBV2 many TGTGCCAGCACAAAGAGGCTAGCGGGGACATCCTACAATGAGCAGTTCTTC CASTKRLAGTSYNEQFF
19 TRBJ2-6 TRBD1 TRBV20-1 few TGCAGTGCCCAGGGACAGGGGGCCGCTCGAGACTCTGGGGCCAACGTCCTGACTTTC CSAQGQGAARDSGANVLTF
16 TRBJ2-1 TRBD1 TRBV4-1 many TGCGCCAGCAGCCACCGACAGGGGAATGCCTACAATGAGCAGTTCTTC CASSHRQGNAYNEQFF
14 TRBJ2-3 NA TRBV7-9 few TGTGCCAGCAGCTTAGCGTCGGTGGTAAAGGCGCAGTATTTT CASSLASVVKAQYF
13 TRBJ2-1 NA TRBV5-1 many TGCGCCAGCAGCTTCTCTGGTGGCAATGAGCAGTTCTTC CASSFSGGNEQFF
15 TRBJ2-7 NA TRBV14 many TGTGCCAGCAGCCAAGCAGGGGTCATGGGGGGCGAGCAGTACTTC CASSQAGVMGGEQYF
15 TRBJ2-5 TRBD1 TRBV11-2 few TGTGCCAGCAGCTTCCGACAGGGGGCAGGATGGACCCAGTACTTC CASSFRQGAGWTQYF
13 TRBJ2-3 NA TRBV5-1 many TGCGCCAGCAGCCCACGCGAATTTGATACGCAGTATTTT CASSPREFDTQYF
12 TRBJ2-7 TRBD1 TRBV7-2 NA TGTGCCAGCGGGGGACAGATCTACGAGCAGTACTTC CASGGQIYEQYF
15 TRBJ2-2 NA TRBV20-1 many TGCAGTGCCAAACAGGGGGGCGGGAGCACCGGGGAGCTGTTTTTT CSAKQGGGSTGELFF
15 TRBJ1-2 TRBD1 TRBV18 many TGTGCCAGCTCACCATCCACAGGGGCTAACTATGGCTACACCTTC CASSPSTGANYGYTF
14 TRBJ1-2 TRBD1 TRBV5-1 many TGCGCCAGCAGCTGGGGGACAGTAGCGTATGGCTACACCTTC CASSWGTVAYGYTF
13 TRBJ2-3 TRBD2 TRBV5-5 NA TGTGCCAACAGCGGGGAGGGTACAGATACGCAGTATTTT CANSGEGTDTQYF
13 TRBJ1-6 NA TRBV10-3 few TGTGCCATCAGAGGGCAGGGCGATTCACCCCTCCACTTT CAIRGQGDSPLHF
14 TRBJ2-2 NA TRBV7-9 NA TGTGCCAGCAGCTTATCCTCGAGCACCGGGGAGCTGTTTTTT CASSLSSSTGELFF
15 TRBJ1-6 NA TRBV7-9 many TGTGCCAGCAGCCCAGATGTCGGGGGGCAATCACCCCTCCACTTT CASSPDVGGQSPLHF
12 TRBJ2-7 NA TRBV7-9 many TGTGCCATCGCCTGGGGGGTCGACGAGCAGTACTTC CAIAWGVDEQYF
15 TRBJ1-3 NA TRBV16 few TGTGCCAGCAGCCGTACCTCATTATCTGGAAACACCATATATTTT CASSRTSLSGNTIYF
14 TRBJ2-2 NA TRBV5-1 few TGCGCCTCCCAGGACGGAACGAACACCGGGGAGCTGTTTTTT CASQDGTNTGELFF
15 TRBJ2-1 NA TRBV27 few TGTGCCAGCAGTTTTACGGGATCTCCCTTGGGTGAGCAGTTCTTC CASSFTGSPLGEQFF
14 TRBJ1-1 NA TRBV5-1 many TGCGCCAGCAGACCAAGGGCGGTGAACACTGAAGCTTTCTTT CASRPRAVNTEAFF